This paragraph reports one T cell receptor beta chain. This entry belongs to a study of control samples from healthy donors and cancer patients. Germline V lookup: CDR1 SGHKS, CDR2 YYEKEE (reference sequence). The CDR3 contains 15 residues. J was trimmed by 0 bases and V by 4 bases; bases with no gene match: 4. Here immunoSEQ multiplex PCR was the method, and the copy in TCRdb shows in-frame clones only, minus some. The data hold approximately 120,000 clones, with 85% to 95% observed a single time. The sample consisted of PBMCs. The rearrangement links TRBV5-5 to TRBJ1-5, with 7 bases that match TRBD1. This receptor was taken from a man older than 75 with head and neck cancer. The CDR3 sequence is CASSTGTDSNQPQHF. The CDR3 coding sequence is TGTGCCAGCAGCACCGGGACAGATAGCAATCAGCCCCAGCATTTT.